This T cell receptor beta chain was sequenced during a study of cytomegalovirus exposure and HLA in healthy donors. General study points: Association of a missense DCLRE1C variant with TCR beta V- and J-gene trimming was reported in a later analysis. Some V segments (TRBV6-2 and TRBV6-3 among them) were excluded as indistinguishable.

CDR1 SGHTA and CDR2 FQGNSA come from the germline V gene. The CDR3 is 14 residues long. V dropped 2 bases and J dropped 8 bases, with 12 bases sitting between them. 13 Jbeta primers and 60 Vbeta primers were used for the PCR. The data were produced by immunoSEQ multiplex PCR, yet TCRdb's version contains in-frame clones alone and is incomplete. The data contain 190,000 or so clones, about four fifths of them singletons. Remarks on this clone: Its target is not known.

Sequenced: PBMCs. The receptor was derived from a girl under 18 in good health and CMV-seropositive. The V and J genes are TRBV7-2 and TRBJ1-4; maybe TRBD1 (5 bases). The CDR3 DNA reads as TGTGCCAGCAGCTTACGGGGAGGGACCGAAAAACTGTTTTTT. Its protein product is CASSLRGGTEKLFF.